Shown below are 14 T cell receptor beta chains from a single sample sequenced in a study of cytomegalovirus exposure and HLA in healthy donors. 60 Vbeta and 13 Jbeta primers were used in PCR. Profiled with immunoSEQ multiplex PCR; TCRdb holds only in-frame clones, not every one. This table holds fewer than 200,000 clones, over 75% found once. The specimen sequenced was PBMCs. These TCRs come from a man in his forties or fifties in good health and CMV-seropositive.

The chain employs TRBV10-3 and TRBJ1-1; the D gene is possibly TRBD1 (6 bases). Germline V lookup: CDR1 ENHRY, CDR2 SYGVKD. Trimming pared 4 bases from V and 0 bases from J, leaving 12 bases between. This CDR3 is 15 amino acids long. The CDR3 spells CAISARDTMNTEAFF. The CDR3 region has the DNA TGTGCCATCAGTGCCCGGGACACGATGAACACTGAAGCTTTCTTT.

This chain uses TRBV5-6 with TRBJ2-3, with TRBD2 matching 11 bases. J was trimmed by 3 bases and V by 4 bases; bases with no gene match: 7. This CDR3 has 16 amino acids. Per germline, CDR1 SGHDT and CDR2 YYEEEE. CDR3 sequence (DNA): TGTGCCAGCAGCCTTCGGACTAGCGGGCTTACAGATACGCAGTATTTT. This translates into CASSLRTSGLTDTQYF.

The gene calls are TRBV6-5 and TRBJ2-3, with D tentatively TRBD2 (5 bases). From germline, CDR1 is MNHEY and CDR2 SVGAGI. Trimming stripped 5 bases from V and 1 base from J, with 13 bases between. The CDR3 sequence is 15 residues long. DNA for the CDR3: TGTGCCAGCAGTCCGGCCGGGATCGGCACAGATACGCAGTATTTT. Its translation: CASSPAGIGTDTQYF.

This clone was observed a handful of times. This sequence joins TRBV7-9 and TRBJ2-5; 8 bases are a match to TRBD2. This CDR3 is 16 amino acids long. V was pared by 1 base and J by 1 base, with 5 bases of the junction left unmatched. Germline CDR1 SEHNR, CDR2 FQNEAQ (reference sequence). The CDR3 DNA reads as TGTGCCAGCAGCTTAGAGGCGGGAGGACCCCAAGAGACCCAGTACTTC. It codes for CASSLEAGGPQETQYF.

CDR3 amino acids: CASSRTGTGRDGELFF. The CDR3 nucleotides are TGTGCCAGCAGCCGAACAGGGACAGGGAGGGACGGGGAGCTGTTTTTT. The chain uses TRBV4-2 and TRBJ2-2; TRBD1 agrees at 9 bases. CDR3 length equals 16 residues. V lost 4 bases, J lost 7 bases, and 10 bases stayed unmatched. The V gene's germline CDR1 is LGHNA and CDR2 YNFKEQ.

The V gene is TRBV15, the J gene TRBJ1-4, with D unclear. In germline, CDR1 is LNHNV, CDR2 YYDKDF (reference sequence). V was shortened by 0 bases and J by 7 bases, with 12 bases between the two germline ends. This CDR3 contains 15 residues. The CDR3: CATSREIRGTEKLFF. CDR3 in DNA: TGTGCCACCAGCAGAGAGATTAGAGGTACTGAAAAACTGTTTTTT. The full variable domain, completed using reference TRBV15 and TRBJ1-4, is DAMVIQNPRYQVTQFGKPVTLSCSQTLNHNVMYWYQQKSSQAPKLLFHYYDKDFNNEADTPDNFQSRRPNTSFCFLDIRSPGLGDTAMYLCATSREIRGTEKLFFGSGTQLSVL.

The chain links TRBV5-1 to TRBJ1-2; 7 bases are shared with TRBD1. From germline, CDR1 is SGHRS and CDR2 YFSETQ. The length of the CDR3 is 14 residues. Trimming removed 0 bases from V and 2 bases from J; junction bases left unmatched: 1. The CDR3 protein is CASSLGDSNYGYTF. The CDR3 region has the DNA TGCGCCAGCAGCTTGGGGGACAGCAACTATGGCTACACCTTC. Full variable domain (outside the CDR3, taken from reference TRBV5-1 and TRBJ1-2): KAGVTQTPRYLIKTRGQQVTLSCSPISGHRSVSWYQQTPGQGLQFLFEYFSETQRNKGNFPGRFSGRQFSNSRSEMNVSTLELGDSALYLCASSLGDSNYGYTFGSGTRLTVV.

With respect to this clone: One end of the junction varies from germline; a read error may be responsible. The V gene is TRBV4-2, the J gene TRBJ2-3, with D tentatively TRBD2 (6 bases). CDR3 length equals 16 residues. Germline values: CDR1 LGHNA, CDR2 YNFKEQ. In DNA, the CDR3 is TGTGCCAGCAGCCAAGCTCACGGGAGATCTACAGGTACGCAGTATTTT. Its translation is CASSQAHGRSTGTQYF.

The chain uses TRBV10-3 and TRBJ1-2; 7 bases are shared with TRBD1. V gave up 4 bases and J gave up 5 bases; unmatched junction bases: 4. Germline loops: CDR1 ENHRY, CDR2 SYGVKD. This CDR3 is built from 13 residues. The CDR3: CAISGQTGYGYTF. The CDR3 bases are TGTGCCATCAGTGGCCAGACAGGGTATGGCTACACCTTC.

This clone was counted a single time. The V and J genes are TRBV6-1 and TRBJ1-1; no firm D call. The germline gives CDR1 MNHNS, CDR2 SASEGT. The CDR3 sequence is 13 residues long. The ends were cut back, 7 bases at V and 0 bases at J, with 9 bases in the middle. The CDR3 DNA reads TGTGCCAGCACCGTTTACATGAACACTGAAGCTTTCTTT. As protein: CASTVYMNTEAFF.

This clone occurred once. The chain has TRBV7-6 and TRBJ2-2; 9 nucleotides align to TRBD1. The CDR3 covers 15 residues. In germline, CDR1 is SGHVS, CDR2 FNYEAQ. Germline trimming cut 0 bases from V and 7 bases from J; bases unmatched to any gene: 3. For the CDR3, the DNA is TGTGCCAGCAGCTTAGCGGGACAGGGATTCGGGGAGCTGTTTTTT. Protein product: CASSLAGQGFGELFF.

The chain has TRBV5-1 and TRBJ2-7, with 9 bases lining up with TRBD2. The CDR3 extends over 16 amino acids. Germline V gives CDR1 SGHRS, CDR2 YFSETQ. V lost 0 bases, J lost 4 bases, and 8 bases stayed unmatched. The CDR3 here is CASSLGSSGTKYEQYF. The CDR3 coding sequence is TGCGCCAGCAGCTTGGGCTCTAGCGGGACGAAGTACGAGCAGTACTTC.

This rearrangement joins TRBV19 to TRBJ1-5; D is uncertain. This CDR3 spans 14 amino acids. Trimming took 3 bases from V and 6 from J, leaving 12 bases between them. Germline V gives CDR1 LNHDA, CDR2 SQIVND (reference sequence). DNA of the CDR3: TGTGCCAGTAGTATTGGTCAGTATCTTCAGCCCCAGCATTTT. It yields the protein CASSIGQYLQPQHF.

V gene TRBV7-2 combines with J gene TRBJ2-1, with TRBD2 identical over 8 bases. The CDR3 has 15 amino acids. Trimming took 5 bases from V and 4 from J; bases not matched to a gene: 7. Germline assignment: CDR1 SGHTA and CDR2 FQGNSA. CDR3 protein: CASSPREGPYNEQFF. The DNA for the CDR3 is TGTGCCAGCAGCCCACGGGAGGGCCCTTACAATGAGCAGTTCTTC. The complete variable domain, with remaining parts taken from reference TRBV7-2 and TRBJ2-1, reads GAGVSQSPSNKVTEKGKDVELRCDPISGHTALYWYRQSLGQGLEFLIYFQGNSAPDKSGLPSDRFSAERTGGSVSTLTIQRTQQEDSAVYLCASSPREGPYNEQFFGPGTRLTVL.